This T cell receptor (beta chain) was sequenced during a study of blood T cell repertoires in COVID-19. V was pared by 0 bases and J by 2 bases, with 7 bases between. The germline V gene encodes CDR1 LGHDT and CDR2 YNNKEL (reference sequence). The CDR3 loop spans 14 amino acids. In the authors' methods: Amplifying reference gene primers gave estimates of nucleated cell counts. Only in-frame clones appear in the TCRdb table, and some are missing; sequencing was by immunoSEQ multiplex PCR. V and J calls and clone size are copied from that table; D and trimming were computed from the DNA. Found here are 60,000 to 70,000 clones, about 90% of them singletons; the top ten hold 40% to 45%.

This clonotype originated in a woman in her sixties or seventies with COVID-19, enrolled during active disease. The chain links TRBV3-1 (or the pseudogene TRBV3-2) to TRBJ1-1; the D gene is possibly TRBD1 (5 bases). Source material: peripheral blood. In nucleotides, the CDR3 is TGTGCCAGCAGCCAAGATCAGGGTAACACTGAAGCTTTCTTT. Translated: CASSQDQGNTEAFF.